Given below is one T cell receptor (delta chain) in context. Its specificity is not known. It is likely a read error: a sequence one base away is far more abundant. At the DNA level, this CDR3 is encoded by other sequences in the same sample as well. This sample stems from a study of γδ T cells in repeated Plasmodium falciparum infection. Turning to the study itself: Malaria-naive adults were infected with P. falciparum NF54 four times over around 640 days.

Flow sorting of PBMC yielded separate Vgamma9/Vdelta2+ and Vdelta2-negative gammadelta T cell populations for bulk repertoire analysis. Trimming took off 1 base at V and 0 bases at J, with 21 bases between the two ends. Per germline, CDR1 TSWWSYY and CDR2 QGS. There are 20 residues in the CDR3. Points from the study as a whole: Waves of new clonotype selection appeared after repeated controlled infections in Vdelta2-negative, largely Vdelta1+, gammadelta T cells.

TCRdb reanalysed the multiplex PCR reads via CATT. The data show approximately 93,000 delta-chain clones, with 0.85% to 1% seen just once and 9% to 10% held by the top ten. The sample was gamma-delta T cells from blood. The V call is TRDV1, the J call TRDJ2; D unclear. The clonotype originates from a pool of human donors (malaria-infected and uninfected, not separated). The CDR3 DNA reads TGTGCTCTTGGGGAACCCCTAGCGCGAGCCCGGTCGGCTTTGACAGCACAACTCTTCTTT. This codes for CALGEPLARARSALTAQLFF.